This T cell receptor (beta chain) was sequenced for a study of T cells in Graves' hyperthyroidism and ophthalmopathy. About the research overall: Peripheral blood was secured at the point of initial diagnosis, before any treatment.

It was RNA transcripts that yielded the amplified TCR beta CDR3 regions. TCR CDR3 regions were first amplified by RT-PCR with HTBI primers. TCRdb called the multiplex PCR reads again in MiXCR, with one record for every CDR3 protein. The sample contains about 460,000 distinct CDR3 sequences, roughly 23% of which appear only once. General study points: Ophthalmopathy could be told apart from stable hyperthyroidism with a 13 V-J model.

The CDR3 contains 15 residues. V was cut by 0 bases and J by 5 bases, with 13 bases left in between. Germline-derived CDR1 and CDR2 are LGHDT and YNNKEL (reference sequence). The table lists this clonotype with a few counts. Its target is not known. Uncontrolled infection, other autoimmune disease, pregnancy or lactation led to exclusion. The chain couples TRBV3-1 to TRBJ2-5; D is undetermined. Sequencing input: blood. The source of this sequence is a woman aged 70-85 years with Graves' ophthalmopathy. CDR3 in DNA: TGTGCCAGCAGCCAAGATATCCCGGGCCCGGAGACCCAGTACTTC. Amino acid sequence: CASSQDIPGPETQYF.